The clone carrying this TCR beta chain came up many times. Its antigen is as yet unknown. This CDR3 is 14 amino acids long. CDR1 is SGHNT and CDR2 is YYREEE in the germline V gene (reference sequence). Trimming cost V 4 bases and J 6 bases; bases outside gene matches: 7. TCRdb ran MiXCR on the 5' RACE reads and lists one entry per CDR3 protein. The table lists under 300,000 distinct CDR3 sequences, around 8% of them singletons, with about 22% in the top ten. The data originate from a study of T-cell memory formation after mild COVID-19. Study-level information: Clusters of TCRs were largely donor specific. Study-level findings and limits: Certain responding clones were present in pre-infection memory, suggesting participation of cross-reactive memory. Contracting CD4+ clones lay largely in CM and EM, with CD8+ ones residing in EMRA.

This chain links TRBV5-4 with TRBJ1-5, with 7 bases aligning to TRBD1. The material sequenced was PBMCs or a T cell subset sorted from them (not recorded which). This clonotype was obtained from a man younger than 30 who had mild COVID-19 (a few samples of this study predate the infection). Cell type and time point are not known. In DNA form, the CDR3 reads TGTGCCAGCAGCCAAGGGGGCGCGGGTCAGCCCCAGCATTTT. Translating it yields CASSQGGAGQPQHF.